This entry is about one TCR beta chain. This specimen belongs to a study of CD8 T cells in Susac syndrome. A quantity of roughly 0.5 to 1 ug RNA underwent reverse transcription using random hexamers. The method of amplification for TCR beta CDR3 was immunoSEQ multiplex PCR, covering 54 Vbeta and 13 Jbeta. Each CDR3 protein is one row after TCRdb ran MiXCR on the immunoSEQ multiplex PCR reads. The table includes 100,000 to 150,000 distinct CDR3 sequences, 93% detected once. Negative isolation yielded CD4+ and CD8+ T cells, and FACS enriched TEMRA cells. The sequence was collected from a human donor with multiple sclerosis. The sequenced sample was CD8+ T cells from PBMCs.

CDR3 in DNA: TGCGCCAGCAGCCAAGGACACTCTGGGGCCAACGTCCTGACTTTC. Its translation: CASSQGHSGANVLTF. This chain links TRBV4-1 with TRBJ2-6; D unclear. Between the trimmed V and J ends, which lost 1 base and 0 bases, there was a span of 4 bases. The CDR3 has 15 residues. CDR1 MGHRA and CDR2 YSYEKL come from the germline V gene.